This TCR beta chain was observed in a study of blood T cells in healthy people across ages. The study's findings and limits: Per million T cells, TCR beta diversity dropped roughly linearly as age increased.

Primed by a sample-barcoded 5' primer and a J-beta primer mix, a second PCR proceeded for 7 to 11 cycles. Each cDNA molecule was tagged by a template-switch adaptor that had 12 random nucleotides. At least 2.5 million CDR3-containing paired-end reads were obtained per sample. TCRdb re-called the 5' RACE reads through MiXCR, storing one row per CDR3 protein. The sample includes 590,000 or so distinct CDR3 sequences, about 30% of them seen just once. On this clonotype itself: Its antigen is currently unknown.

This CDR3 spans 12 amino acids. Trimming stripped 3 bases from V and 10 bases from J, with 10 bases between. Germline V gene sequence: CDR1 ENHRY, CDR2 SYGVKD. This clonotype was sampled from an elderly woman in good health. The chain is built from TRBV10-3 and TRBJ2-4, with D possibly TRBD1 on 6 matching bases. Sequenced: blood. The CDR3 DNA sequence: TGTGCCATCAGTGAAGGGCAGGGGATTCAGTACTTC. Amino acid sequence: CAISEGQGIQYF.